The present T cell receptor beta chain was sequenced within a study of blood T cell repertoires in COVID-19. Looking at the study overall: Donors in the United States, Italy and Spain gave samples during acute or convalescent COVID-19. PBMCs, B-cell-depleted T cells, or T cells provided the cDNA or gDNA that made up the material.

Germline loops: CDR1 PRHDT, CDR2 FYEKMQ (reference sequence). CDR3 length: 14 residues. V lost 5 bases to trimming and J lost 2 bases; unmatched junction nucleotides: 4. Some clones are missing from TCRdb's copy, which holds only in-frame ones; the method was immunoSEQ multiplex PCR. The sample includes roughly 440,000 clones, 70% to 90% of them seen just once. This clone showed up just once. The Seattle patients, enrolled during active infection, were followed longitudinally. The sequence derives from a woman aged 45-60 years with COVID-19, enrolled during active disease. The J gene is TRBJ2-7, the V gene TRBV13, with 9 bases aligning to TRBD1. Material for sequencing was peripheral blood. CDR3 sequence reads: CASSGDRAPYEQYF. CDR3 nucleotide sequence: TGTGCCAGCAGCGGGGACAGGGCCCCCTACGAGCAGTACTTC.